This TCR beta chain was recovered during a study of blood T cells in healthy people across ages. Overall study results and limits: Since the PBMCs were unsorted, naive and antigen-experienced cells could not be conclusively compared.

Sample-barcoded 5' priming and a J-beta primer mix drove a second PCR of roughly 7 to 11 cycles. Each CDR3 protein gets one entry after TCRdb re-called the 5' RACE reads with MiXCR. Among hundreds of thousands of distinct CDR3 sequences listed, roughly 56% were seen once. Germline CDR1 LGHDT, CDR2 YNNKEL (reference sequence). With V trimmed by 4 bases and J by 7 bases, 7 bases remained unmatched. CDR3 length equals 15 residues. Worth noting for this clonotype: No antigen is known for it.

This clonotype was obtained from a middle-aged man in good health. Sequenced sample: blood. The chain couples TRBV3-1 to TRBJ1-6, with 7 bases fitting TRBD1. The CDR3 sequence: CASSLRTGLNSPLHF. The CDR3 DNA is TGTGCCAGCAGCCTCCGGACAGGTTTAAATTCACCCCTCCACTTT.